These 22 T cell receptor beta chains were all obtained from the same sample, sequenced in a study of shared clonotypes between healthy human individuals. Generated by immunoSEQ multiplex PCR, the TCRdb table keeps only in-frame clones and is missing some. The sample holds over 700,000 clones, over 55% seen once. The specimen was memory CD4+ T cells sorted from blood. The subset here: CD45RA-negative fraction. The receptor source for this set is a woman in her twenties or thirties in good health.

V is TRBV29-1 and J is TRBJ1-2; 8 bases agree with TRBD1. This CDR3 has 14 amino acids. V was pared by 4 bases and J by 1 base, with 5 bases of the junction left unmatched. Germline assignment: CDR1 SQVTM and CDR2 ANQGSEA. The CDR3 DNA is TGCAGCGTTGGTGAACAGGGGGGTAACTATGGCTACACCTTC. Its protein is CSVGEQGGNYGYTF.

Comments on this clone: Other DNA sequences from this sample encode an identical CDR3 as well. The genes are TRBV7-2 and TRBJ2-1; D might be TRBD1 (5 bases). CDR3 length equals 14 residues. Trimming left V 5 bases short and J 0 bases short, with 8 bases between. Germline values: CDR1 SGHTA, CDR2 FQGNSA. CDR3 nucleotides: TGTGCCAGCAGCCAAGACAGCTCCTACAATGAGCAGTTCTTC. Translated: CASSQDSSYNEQFF.

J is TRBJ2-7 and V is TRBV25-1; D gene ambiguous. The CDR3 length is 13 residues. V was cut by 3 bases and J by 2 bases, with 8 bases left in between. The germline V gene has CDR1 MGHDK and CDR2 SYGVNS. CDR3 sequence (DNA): TGTGCCAGCAGTGAGGATTTCACCTACGAGCAGTACTTC. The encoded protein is CASSEDFTYEQYF.

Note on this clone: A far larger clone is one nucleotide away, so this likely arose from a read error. The DNA for the CDR3 is TGCGCCAGCAGCCAAGGGGCTAGCGGGAGCTACGAGCAGTACTTC. Protein product: CASSQGASGSYEQYF. This chain joins TRBV4-1 and TRBJ2-7, with 10 bases lining up with TRBD2. The CDR3 contains 15 residues. The germline CDR1 and CDR2 sequences are MGHRA and YSYEKL. The V segment lost 1 base and the J segment 3 bases; nucleotides outside the gene matches: 3.

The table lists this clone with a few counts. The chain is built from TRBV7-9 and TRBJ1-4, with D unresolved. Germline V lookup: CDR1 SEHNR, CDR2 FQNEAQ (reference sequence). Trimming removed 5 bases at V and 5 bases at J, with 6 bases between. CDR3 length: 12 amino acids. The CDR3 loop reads CASSQPNEKLFF. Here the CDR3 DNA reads TGTGCCAGCAGCCAACCGAATGAAAAACTGTTTTTT.

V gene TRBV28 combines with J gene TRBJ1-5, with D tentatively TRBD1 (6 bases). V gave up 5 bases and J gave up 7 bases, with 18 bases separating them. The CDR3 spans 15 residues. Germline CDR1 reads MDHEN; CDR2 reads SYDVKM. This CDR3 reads CASSAEAGAKQPQHF. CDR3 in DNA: TGTGCCAGCAGTGCGGAAGCGGGGGCGAAGCAGCCCCAGCATTTT.

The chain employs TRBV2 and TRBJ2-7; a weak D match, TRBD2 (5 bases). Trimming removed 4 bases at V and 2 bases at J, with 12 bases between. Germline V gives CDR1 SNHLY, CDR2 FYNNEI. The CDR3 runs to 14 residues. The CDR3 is CASSVGSGTYEQYF. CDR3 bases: TGTGCCAGCAGTGTTGGTTCGGGGACCTACGAGCAGTACTTC. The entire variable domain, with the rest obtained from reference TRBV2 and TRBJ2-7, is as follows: EPEVTQTPSHQVTQMGQEVILRCVPISNHLYFYWYRQILGQKVEFLVSFYNNEISEKSEIFDDQFSVERPDGSNFTLKIRSTKLEDSAMYFCASSVGSGTYEQYFGPGTRLTVT.

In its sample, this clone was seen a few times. CDR3 DNA: TGTGCCAGCAAGGGACAGGCACTGTCCTACGAGCAGTACTTC. It translates to CASKGQALSYEQYF. The V gene is TRBV6-1, the J gene TRBJ2-7; 8 bases agree with TRBD1. J gave up 1 base and V 7 bases, and 6 bases lay outside the gene matches. The CDR3 length is 14 residues. Germline V gene data show CDR1 as MNHNS and CDR2 as SASEGT.

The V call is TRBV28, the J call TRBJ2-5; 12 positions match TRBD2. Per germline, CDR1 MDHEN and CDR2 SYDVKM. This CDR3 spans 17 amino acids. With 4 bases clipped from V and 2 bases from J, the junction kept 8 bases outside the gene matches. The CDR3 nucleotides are TGTGCCAGCAGTTCCCCAAGGACTAGCGGGGAACAAGAGACCCAGTACTTC. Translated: CASSSPRTSGEQETQYF. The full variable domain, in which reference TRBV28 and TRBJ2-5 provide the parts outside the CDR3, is DVKVTQSSRYLVKRTGEKVFLECVQDMDHENMFWYRQDPGLGLRLIYFSYDVKMKEKGDIPEGYSVSREKKERFSLILESASTNQTSMYLCASSSPRTSGEQETQYFGPGTRLLVL.

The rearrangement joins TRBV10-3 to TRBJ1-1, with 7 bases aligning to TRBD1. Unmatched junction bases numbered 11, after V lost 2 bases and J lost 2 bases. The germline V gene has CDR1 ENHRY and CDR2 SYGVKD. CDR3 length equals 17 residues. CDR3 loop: CAISEDALKGANTEAFF. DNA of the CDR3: TGTGCCATCAGTGAGGACGCACTCAAGGGGGCTAACACTGAAGCTTTCTTT.

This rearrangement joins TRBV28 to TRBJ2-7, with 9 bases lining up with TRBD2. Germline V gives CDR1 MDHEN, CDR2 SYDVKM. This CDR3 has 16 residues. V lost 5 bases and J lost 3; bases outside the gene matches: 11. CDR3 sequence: CASSLGLAGMVYEQYF. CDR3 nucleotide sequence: TGTGCCAGCAGTCTCGGCCTAGCGGGGATGGTCTACGAGCAGTACTTC.

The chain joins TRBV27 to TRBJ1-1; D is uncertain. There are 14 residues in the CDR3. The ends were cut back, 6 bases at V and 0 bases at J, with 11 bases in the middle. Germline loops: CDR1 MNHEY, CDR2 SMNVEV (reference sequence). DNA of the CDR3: TGTGCCAGCAGCCGAACCCTTATGAACACTGAAGCTTTCTTT. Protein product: CASSRTLMNTEAFF.

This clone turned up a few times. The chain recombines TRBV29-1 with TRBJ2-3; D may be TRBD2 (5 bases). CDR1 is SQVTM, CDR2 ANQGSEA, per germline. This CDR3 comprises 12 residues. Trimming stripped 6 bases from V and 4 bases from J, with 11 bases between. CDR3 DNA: TGCAGCGTCCAGCTCGGGGCAGATACGCAGTATTTT. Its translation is CSVQLGADTQYF.

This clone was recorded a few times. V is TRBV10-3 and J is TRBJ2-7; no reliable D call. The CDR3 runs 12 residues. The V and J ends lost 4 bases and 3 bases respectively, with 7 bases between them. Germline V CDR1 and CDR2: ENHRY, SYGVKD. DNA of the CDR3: TGTGCCATCAGTGTTACTGGCTACGAGCAGTACTTC. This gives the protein CAISVTGYEQYF.

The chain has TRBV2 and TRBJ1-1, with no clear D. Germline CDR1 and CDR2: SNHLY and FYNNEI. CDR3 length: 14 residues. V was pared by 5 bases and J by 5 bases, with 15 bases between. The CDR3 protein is CASSPERVRTEAFF. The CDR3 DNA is TGTGCCAGCAGTCCGGAGAGGGTTAGGACTGAAGCTTTCTTT. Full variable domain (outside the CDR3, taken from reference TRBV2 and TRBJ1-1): EPEVTQTPSHQVTQMGQEVILRCVPISNHLYFYWYRQILGQKVEFLVSFYNNEISEKSEIFDDQFSVERPDGSNFTLKIRSTKLEDSAMYFCASSPERVRTEAFFGQGTRLTVV.

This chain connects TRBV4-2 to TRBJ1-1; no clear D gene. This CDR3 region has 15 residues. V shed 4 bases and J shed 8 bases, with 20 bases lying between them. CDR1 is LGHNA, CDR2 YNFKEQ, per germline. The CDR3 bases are TGTGCCAGCAGCCTCCAAGATGGGGAGGTGAACGAAGCTTTCTTT. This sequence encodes CASSLQDGEVNEAFF.

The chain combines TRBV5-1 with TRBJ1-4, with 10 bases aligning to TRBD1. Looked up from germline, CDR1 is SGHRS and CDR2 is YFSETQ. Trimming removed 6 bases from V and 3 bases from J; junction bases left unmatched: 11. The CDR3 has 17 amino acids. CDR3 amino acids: CASTPGQGYRANEKLFF. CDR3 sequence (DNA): TGCGCCAGCACCCCGGGACAGGGGTATCGAGCTAATGAAAAACTGTTTTTT. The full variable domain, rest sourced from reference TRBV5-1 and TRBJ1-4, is KAGVTQTPRYLIKTRGQQVTLSCSPISGHRSVSWYQQTPGQGLQFLFEYFSETQRNKGNFPGRFSGRQFSNSRSEMNVSTLELGDSALYLCASTPGQGYRANEKLFFGSGTQLSVL.

In DNA form, the CDR3 reads TGTGCCAGCAGTTACTCGAAAGGTTACACCGGGGAGCTGTTTTTT. This codes for CASSYSKGYTGELFF. The chain uses TRBV6-5 and TRBJ2-2; D not certain. Germline V gives CDR1 MNHEY, CDR2 SVGAGI. Trimming shortened V by 0 bases and J by 3 bases, and 8 bases separated the two germline ends. CDR3 length: 15 amino acids.

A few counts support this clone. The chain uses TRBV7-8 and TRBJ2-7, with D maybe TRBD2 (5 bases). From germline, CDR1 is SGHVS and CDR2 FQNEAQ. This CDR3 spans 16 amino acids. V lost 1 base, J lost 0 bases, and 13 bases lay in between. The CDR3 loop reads CASSLETILSSYEQYF. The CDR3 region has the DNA TGTGCCAGCAGCTTAGAGACTATTCTAAGCTCCTACGAGCAGTACTTC.

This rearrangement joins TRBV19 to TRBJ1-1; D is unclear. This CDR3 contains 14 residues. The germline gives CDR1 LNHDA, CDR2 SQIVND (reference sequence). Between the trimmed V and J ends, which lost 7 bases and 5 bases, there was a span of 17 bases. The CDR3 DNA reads TGTGCCAGTATTAAGGCTGGGGTCGGAACTGAAGCTTTCTTT. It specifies CASIKAGVGTEAFF.

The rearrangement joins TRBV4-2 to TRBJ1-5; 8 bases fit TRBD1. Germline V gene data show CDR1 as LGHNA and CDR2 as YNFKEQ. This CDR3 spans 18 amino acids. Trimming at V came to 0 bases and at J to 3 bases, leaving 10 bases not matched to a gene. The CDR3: CASSQDIPTGANNQPQHF. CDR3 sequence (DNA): TGTGCCAGCAGCCAAGATATCCCGACAGGGGCGAACAATCAGCCCCAGCATTTT.

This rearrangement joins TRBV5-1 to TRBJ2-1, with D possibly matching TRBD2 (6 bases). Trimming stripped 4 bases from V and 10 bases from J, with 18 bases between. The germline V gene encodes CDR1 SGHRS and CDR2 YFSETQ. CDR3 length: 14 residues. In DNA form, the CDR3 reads TGCGCCAGCAGCCGGGGACTTCCCACGGGGGAGCAGTTCTTC. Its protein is CASSRGLPTGEQFF.